The present TCR beta chain was sequenced within a study of shared clonotypes between healthy human individuals. Study in general: With ages of 18 to 49, the donors were two women and three men.

Naive CD8 cells comprised CD45RO-negative, CCR7-positively selected cells, excluding terminally differentiated effector memory CD45RA+ cells. Note on this clone: The antigen remains unidentified.

Study-wide results and caveats: Memory subsets generally showed smaller estimated richness than naive subsets did. The donor pool, a small one, limited the genetic and exposure-history diversity represented.

The CDR3 is made up of 15 amino acids. CDR1 MNHEY and CDR2 SMNVEV come from the germline V gene (reference sequence). Losses at the gene ends were 3 bases for V and 3 bases for J; bases not matched to a gene: 6. For sorted subsets, approximately 200 ng DNA per replicate equaled about 30,000 T cell genomes. Method: immunoSEQ multiplex PCR; TCRdb's copy keeps in-frame clones and lacks some. The table lists about 2,100,000 clones, about 93% of them singletons. The sequenced material came from naive CD8+ T cells from PBMCs. The chain links TRBV27 to TRBJ2-7; 9 bases match TRBD2. The sequence was obtained from a man younger than 30 in good health. Some clones in this sample may be carry-over from other donors' samples. The CDR3 DNA reads as TGTGCCAGCAGTTTCTCTGCGGGAGGGTTCTACGAGCAGTACTTC. Amino acids: CASSFSAGGFYEQYF.